This paragraph reports one TCR beta chain. Its antigen is currently unknown. This sample stems from a study of identical twins. Study-wide results and caveats: Cord blood's abundant beta clonotypes had fewer insertions, unlike memory repertoires. Instead of following the same donors, the conclusions were based on cross-sectional statistical analysis. Among monozygotic twins, out-of-frame TCR alpha sharing exceeded what models predicted.

CDR1 SGDLS and CDR2 YYNGEE come from the germline V gene. Trimming cost V 0 bases and J 3 bases, with 13 bases left between them. This CDR3 spans 15 amino acids. Unique molecular identifiers were present on the cDNA, which also gained a universal primer site by template switching. MiXCR, run by TCRdb on the 5' RACE reads, gives a single entry per CDR3 protein. The table includes some 1,600,000 distinct CDR3 sequences, about 30% detected once. The source material was cord blood. The chain joins TRBV9 to TRBJ2-7, with D possibly being TRBD1 (5 bases). The TCR comes from a newborn girl in good health. Here the CDR3 DNA reads TGTGCCAGCAGCGTAGTCGCCAGGGCGGACTACGAGCAGTACTTC. This codes for CASSVVARADYEQYF.